The 2 T cell receptor beta chains below all came from one sample that was sequenced in a study of early T cells in non-severe SARS-CoV-2 infection. TCRdb re-analysed the 5' RACE reads in MiXCR, keeping a single row per CDR3 protein. The sample consists of 55,000 or so distinct CDR3 sequences, about 12% of them appearing once. Input material: whole blood. All receptors come from an adult who was a healthcare worker with PCR-confirmed SARS-CoV-2 infection or an uninfected control (not recorded which).

This clonotype came up a few times. The chain joins TRBV18 to TRBJ2-3; D not certain. The CDR3 length is 14 residues. Germline CDR1 is KGHSH and CDR2 is LQKENI. Trimming removed 2 bases from V and 3 bases from J, with 9 bases in between. CDR3 nucleotides: TGTGCCAGCTCACCATCCGGACGGACAGATACGCAGTATTTT. Encoded protein: CASSPSGRTDTQYF.

This clonotype has at least ten counts. This sequence joins TRBV30 and TRBJ2-7; a weak D match, TRBD1 (5 bases). There are 13 residues in the CDR3. Germline loops: CDR1 GTSNPN, CDR2 SVGIG (reference sequence). V was shortened by 4 bases and J by 2 bases, with 12 bases between the two germline ends. The chain's CDR3 is CAWNQGSPYEQYF. Here the CDR3 DNA reads TGTGCCTGGAACCAGGGAAGCCCCTACGAGCAGTACTTC. The full variable domain, rest sourced from reference TRBV30 and TRBJ2-7, is SQTIHQWPATLVQPVGSPLSLECTVEGTSNPNLYWYRQAAGRGLQLLFYSVGIGQISSEVPQNLSASRPQDRQFILSSKKLLLSDSGFYLCAWNQGSPYEQYFGPGTRLTVT.